A selection of T cell receptor beta chains follows, all from one sample in a study of blood T cell repertoires in COVID-19. Sequencing was performed with immunoSEQ multiplex PCR; in TCRdb, only in-frame clones are kept and a portion is missing. The table lists about 97,000 clones, 80% to 95% of them singletons. Sequenced: peripheral blood. These receptors all come from a man between 18 and 29 years old with acute or convalescent COVID-19. The CDR3 runs from the conserved cysteine through the conserved F or W. Each record gives: CDR3 DNA, CDR3 protein, clone size, D gene, J gene, V gene. A D gene is named only where the DNA matches it firmly. Only some rows state a clone size, as once, few, many or a class for expanded clones.

CDR3nt: TGCGCCAGCAGCGCAAGGACAGGGGGCTCAACTAATGAAAAACTGTTTTTT
CDR3aa: CASSARTGGSTNEKLFF
abundance: -
d_gene: TRBD1
j_gene: TRBJ1-4
v_gene: TRBV5-1

CDR3nt: TGTGCCACCAGTGATATGGGAGGACAGGGGGACACCGGGGAGCTGTTTTTT
CDR3aa: CATSDMGGQGDTGELFF
abundance: -
d_gene: TRBD1
j_gene: TRBJ2-2
v_gene: TRBV24-1

CDR3nt: TGTGCCAGCAGCCCAGACTCAGCCCAAGAGACCCAGTACTTC
CDR3aa: CASSPDSAQETQYF
abundance: -
d_gene: -
j_gene: TRBJ2-5
v_gene: TRBV7-7

CDR3nt: TGTGCCATCAGTGCCGCCTACGAGCAGTACTTC
CDR3aa: CAISAAYEQYF
abundance: -
d_gene: -
j_gene: TRBJ2-7
v_gene: TRBV10-3

CDR3nt: TGCAGTGCTAGTGGTAGCGGCACAGATACGCAGTATTTT
CDR3aa: CSASGSGTDTQYF
abundance: once
d_gene: -
j_gene: TRBJ2-3
v_gene: TRBV20-1

CDR3nt: TGTGCCAGCAGAGAAACCGGGACAGGGACATACAATGAGCAGTTCTTC
CDR3aa: CASRETGTGTYNEQFF
abundance: -
d_gene: TRBD1
j_gene: TRBJ2-1
v_gene: TRBV6-1

CDR3nt: TGCGCCAGCAGCCAAGAAGGCGGGAACAGGGGATACGGCGGGGAGCTGTTTTTT
CDR3aa: CASSQEGGNRGYGGELFF
abundance: -
d_gene: -
j_gene: TRBJ2-2
v_gene: TRBV4-1

CDR3nt: TGTGCTAGTGGTTTCTCGGGAGGGGGAAGTAACTATGGCTACACCTTC
CDR3aa: CASGFSGGGSNYGYTF
abundance: -
d_gene: -
j_gene: TRBJ1-2
v_gene: TRBV12-5

CDR3nt: TGTGCCAGCAGCCAAGTGGCGGGGGGGGAGCTGTTTTTT
CDR3aa: CASSQVAGGELFF
abundance: -
d_gene: -
j_gene: TRBJ2-2
v_gene: TRBV3-1/TRBV3-2

CDR3nt: TGCGCCAGCGTGGGCCTGGGACAGACGAACACTGAAGCTTTCTTT
CDR3aa: CASVGLGQTNTEAFF
abundance: -
d_gene: TRBD1
j_gene: TRBJ1-1
v_gene: TRBV5-1

CDR3nt: TGTGCCAGCAGTTACAGCGGGAAACTGTTTTTT
CDR3aa: CASSYSGKLFF
abundance: once
d_gene: -
j_gene: TRBJ1-4
v_gene: TRBV6-5

CDR3nt: TGTGCCAGCAGTGCCGGGATGAACACTGAAGCTTTCTTT
CDR3aa: CASSAGMNTEAFF
abundance: -
d_gene: -
j_gene: TRBJ1-1
v_gene: TRBV6-4

CDR3nt: TGCAGCGCGGGACTAGCAGAAAGGAATGAGCAGTTCTTC
CDR3aa: CSAGLAERNEQFF
abundance: -
d_gene: TRBD2
j_gene: TRBJ2-1
v_gene: TRBV29-1

CDR3nt: TGTGCCAGCAGCTCCCCTTTCAGGGTTGGTGGCTACACCTTC
CDR3aa: CASSSPFRVGGYTF
abundance: -
d_gene: -
j_gene: TRBJ1-2
v_gene: TRBV9

CDR3nt: TGTGCCTGGAGTAGCTGGGGAGGTGGGAACACTGAAGCTTTCTTT
CDR3aa: CAWSSWGGGNTEAFF
abundance: -
d_gene: -
j_gene: TRBJ1-1
v_gene: TRBV30

CDR3nt: TGCGCCAGCAGCTTGGGACTAGCGGGGACCACAGATACGCAGTATTTT
CDR3aa: CASSLGLAGTTDTQYF
abundance: -
d_gene: TRBD2
j_gene: TRBJ2-3
v_gene: TRBV5-1

CDR3nt: TGTGCCACCAGTGACCCAACAGGGCACTCCTACAATGAGCAGTTCTTC
CDR3aa: CATSDPTGHSYNEQFF
abundance: -
d_gene: -
j_gene: TRBJ2-1
v_gene: TRBV24-1

CDR3nt: TGTGCCAGTAGTACCGCCGGACAGGTTTCGGACGAGCAGTACTTC
CDR3aa: CASSTAGQVSDEQYF
abundance: -
d_gene: TRBD1
j_gene: TRBJ2-7
v_gene: TRBV19

CDR3nt: TGTGCCAGCAGCCAAGATCTTAGGAACAGGAGGAACACTGAAGCTTTCTTT
CDR3aa: CASSQDLRNRRNTEAFF
abundance: -
d_gene: -
j_gene: TRBJ1-1
v_gene: TRBV14

CDR3nt: TGTGCCAGCAGTTTATCGGCCCGCGGGGAGTATGGCTACACCTTC
CDR3aa: CASSLSARGEYGYTF
abundance: -
d_gene: -
j_gene: TRBJ1-2
v_gene: TRBV28

CDR3nt: TGTGCCCCCCTGGGTACAGGGACAGATACGCAGTATTTT
CDR3aa: CAPLGTGTDTQYF
abundance: -
d_gene: -
j_gene: TRBJ2-3
v_gene: TRBV6-5

CDR3nt: TGTGCCAGCAGTGAAGGATCGGGGGGGGACACTGAAGCTTTCTTT
CDR3aa: CASSEGSGGDTEAFF
abundance: -
d_gene: -
j_gene: TRBJ1-1
v_gene: TRBV2

CDR3nt: TGTGCCAGCAGTTTACTGACAGGGTGGGGCGAGCAGTACTTC
CDR3aa: CASSLLTGWGEQYF
abundance: -
d_gene: TRBD1
j_gene: TRBJ2-7
v_gene: TRBV6-5

CDR3nt: TGTGCCAGCTCACCAGAGACAGGGCGAGGGACCTATGGCTACACCTTC
CDR3aa: CASSPETGRGTYGYTF
abundance: -
d_gene: TRBD1
j_gene: TRBJ1-2
v_gene: TRBV18

CDR3nt: TGTGCCAGCAGGGGACAGGGAGTGAACACTGAAGCTTTCTTT
CDR3aa: CASRGQGVNTEAFF
abundance: -
d_gene: TRBD1
j_gene: TRBJ1-1
v_gene: TRBV6-1

CDR3nt: TGTGCCAGCAGCCGTTCCGGGTCCTTCACAGATACGCAGTATTTT
CDR3aa: CASSRSGSFTDTQYF
abundance: few
d_gene: -
j_gene: TRBJ2-3
v_gene: TRBV7-8

CDR3nt: TGTGCCAGCAGCCAAGATCAGGACTATGGCTACACCTTC
CDR3aa: CASSQDQDYGYTF
abundance: -
d_gene: -
j_gene: TRBJ1-2
v_gene: TRBV3-1/TRBV3-2

CDR3nt: TGTGCCACCAGTGACCCATACCAGACTAGCGGGAGGTCGGATGAGCAGTTCTTC
CDR3aa: CATSDPYQTSGRSDEQFF
abundance: few
d_gene: TRBD2
j_gene: TRBJ2-1
v_gene: TRBV24-1

CDR3nt: TGTGCCAGCAGCACTAGCGGGGGATACAATGAGCAGTTCTTC
CDR3aa: CASSTSGGYNEQFF
abundance: -
d_gene: TRBD2
j_gene: TRBJ2-1
v_gene: TRBV3-1/TRBV3-2

CDR3nt: TGTGCCACCAGTGATTTAGGGACAGGGAAAGAGACCCAGTACTTC
CDR3aa: CATSDLGTGKETQYF
abundance: -
d_gene: TRBD1
j_gene: TRBJ2-5
v_gene: TRBV24-1

CDR3nt: TGCGCCAGCAGCTTGGGACAGGCCACTGAAGCTTTCTTT
CDR3aa: CASSLGQATEAFF
abundance: -
d_gene: -
j_gene: TRBJ1-1
v_gene: TRBV5-1

CDR3nt: TGTGCCAGCAGCGTAGATCTGGGAGGGAAGTCCTACGAGCAGTACTTC
CDR3aa: CASSVDLGGKSYEQYF
abundance: -
d_gene: TRBD2
j_gene: TRBJ2-7
v_gene: TRBV9

CDR3nt: TGCGCCAGCAGCTTGGCTAGCGGGAGGACAGATACGCAGTATTTT
CDR3aa: CASSLASGRTDTQYF
abundance: -
d_gene: TRBD2
j_gene: TRBJ2-3
v_gene: TRBV5-1

CDR3nt: TGTGCCAGCAGCCAAGATCGGGGGGGTTCGACCGGGGAGCTGTTTTTT
CDR3aa: CASSQDRGGSTGELFF
abundance: -
d_gene: TRBD2
j_gene: TRBJ2-2
v_gene: TRBV4-2

CDR3nt: TGTGCCAGCAGCCTTAGAGGGAATGAGCAGTTCTTC
CDR3aa: CASSLRGNEQFF
abundance: -
d_gene: -
j_gene: TRBJ2-1
v_gene: TRBV6-5

CDR3nt: TGTGCCAGCAGCCAAGGGCGGGGGCGTCCTGGGGCCAACGTCCTGACTTTC
CDR3aa: CASSQGRGRPGANVLTF
abundance: -
d_gene: -
j_gene: TRBJ2-6
v_gene: TRBV3-1/TRBV3-2

CDR3nt: TGCGCCAGCAGCTTGGTTAGTGCCCCCACAGATACGCAGTATTTT
CDR3aa: CASSLVSAPTDTQYF
abundance: -
d_gene: -
j_gene: TRBJ2-3
v_gene: TRBV5-1

CDR3nt: TGCAGCGTTGAAGATGGGAACAGGGGGAACACTGAAGCTTTCTTT
CDR3aa: CSVEDGNRGNTEAFF
abundance: -
d_gene: TRBD1
j_gene: TRBJ1-1
v_gene: TRBV29-1

CDR3nt: TGTGCCAGCAGTGACTGGACTAGCGGCCCCGGGATGCAGTTCTTC
CDR3aa: CASSDWTSGPGMQFF
abundance: -
d_gene: TRBD2
j_gene: TRBJ2-1
v_gene: TRBV6-4